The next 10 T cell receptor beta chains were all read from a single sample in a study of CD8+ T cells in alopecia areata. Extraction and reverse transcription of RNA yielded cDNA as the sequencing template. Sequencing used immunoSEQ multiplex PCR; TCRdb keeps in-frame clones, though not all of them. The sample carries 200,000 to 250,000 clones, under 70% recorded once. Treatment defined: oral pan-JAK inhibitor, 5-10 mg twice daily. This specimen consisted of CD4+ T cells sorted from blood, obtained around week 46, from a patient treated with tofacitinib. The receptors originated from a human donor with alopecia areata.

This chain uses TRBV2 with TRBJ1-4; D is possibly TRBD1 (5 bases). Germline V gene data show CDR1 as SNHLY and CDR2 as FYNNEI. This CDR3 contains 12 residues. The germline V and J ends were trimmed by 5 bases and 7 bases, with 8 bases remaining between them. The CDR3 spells CASSLGGEKLFF. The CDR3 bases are TGTGCCAGCAGTCTGGGGGGTGAAAAACTGTTTTTT.

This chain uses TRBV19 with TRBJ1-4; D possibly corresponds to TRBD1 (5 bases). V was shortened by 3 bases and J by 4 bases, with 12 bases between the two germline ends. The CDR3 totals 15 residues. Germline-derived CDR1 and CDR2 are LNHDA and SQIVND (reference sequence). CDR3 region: CASSIFWGSNEKLFF. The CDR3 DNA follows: TGTGCCAGTAGTATTTTTTGGGGCAGTAATGAAAAACTGTTTTTT.

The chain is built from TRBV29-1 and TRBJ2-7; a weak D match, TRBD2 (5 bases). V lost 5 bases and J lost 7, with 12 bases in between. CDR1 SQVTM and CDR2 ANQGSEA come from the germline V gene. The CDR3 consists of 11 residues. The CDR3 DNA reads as TGCAGCGTTCGGGGAGTCAAAGAGCAGTACTTC. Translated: CSVRGVKEQYF.

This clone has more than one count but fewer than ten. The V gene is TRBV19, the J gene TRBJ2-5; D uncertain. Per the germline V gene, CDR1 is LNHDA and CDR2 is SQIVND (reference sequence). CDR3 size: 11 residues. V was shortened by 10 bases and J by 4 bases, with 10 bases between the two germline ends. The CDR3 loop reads CATSRGETQYF. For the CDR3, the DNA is TGTGCCACCTCTAGAGGAGAGACCCAGTACTTC.

In nucleotides, the CDR3 is TGCAGCGTTTGGCAGGGAGGGTATGGCTACACCTTC. Translated: CSVWQGGYGYTF. This rearrangement joins TRBV29-1 to TRBJ1-2; the D gene is possibly TRBD1 (5 bases). CDR1 SQVTM and CDR2 ANQGSEA come from the germline V gene. V gave up 5 bases and J gave up 5 bases, with 12 bases separating them. The CDR3 runs 12 residues.

CDR3 loop: CASSWGTADNSPLHF. CDR3 coding DNA: TGTGCCAGCAGTTGGGGGACAGCAGATAATTCACCCCTCCACTTT. This chain joins TRBV27 and TRBJ1-6; TRBD1 agrees at 7 bases. Germline V gene lookup returns CDR1 MNHEY and CDR2 SMNVEV (reference sequence). This CDR3 spans 15 amino acids. With 4 bases clipped from V and 5 bases from J, the junction kept 5 bases outside the gene matches.

CDR3 nucleotide sequence: TGTGCCAGTACTGACAGCTCCTACGAGCAGTACTTC. Protein: CASTDSSYEQYF. The chain has TRBV2 and TRBJ2-7; maybe TRBD1 (5 bases). Germline CDR1 and CDR2: SNHLY and FYNNEI. V was cut by 9 bases and J by 0 bases, with 9 bases left in between. The CDR3 is 12 residues long.

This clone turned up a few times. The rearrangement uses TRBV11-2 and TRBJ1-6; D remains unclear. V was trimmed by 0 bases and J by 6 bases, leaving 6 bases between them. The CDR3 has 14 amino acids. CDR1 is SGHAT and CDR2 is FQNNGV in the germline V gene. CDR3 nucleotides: TGTGCCAGCAGCTTAGACAGCCGTAATTCACCCCTCCACTTT. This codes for CASSLDSRNSPLHF.

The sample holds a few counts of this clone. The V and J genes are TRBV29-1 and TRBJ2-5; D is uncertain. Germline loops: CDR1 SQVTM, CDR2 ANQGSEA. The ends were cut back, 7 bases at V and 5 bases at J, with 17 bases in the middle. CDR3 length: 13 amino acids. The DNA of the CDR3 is TGCAGCGGTTTAGGGATTCTTGGGGAGACCCAGTACTTC. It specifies CSGLGILGETQYF.

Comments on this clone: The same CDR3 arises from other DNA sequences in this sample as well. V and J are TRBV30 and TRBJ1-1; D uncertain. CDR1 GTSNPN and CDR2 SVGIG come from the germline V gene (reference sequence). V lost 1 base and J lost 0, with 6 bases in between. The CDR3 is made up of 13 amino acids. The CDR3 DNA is TGTGCCTGGAGTGGGCAGCTGAACACTGAAGCTTTCTTT. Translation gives CAWSGQLNTEAFF.